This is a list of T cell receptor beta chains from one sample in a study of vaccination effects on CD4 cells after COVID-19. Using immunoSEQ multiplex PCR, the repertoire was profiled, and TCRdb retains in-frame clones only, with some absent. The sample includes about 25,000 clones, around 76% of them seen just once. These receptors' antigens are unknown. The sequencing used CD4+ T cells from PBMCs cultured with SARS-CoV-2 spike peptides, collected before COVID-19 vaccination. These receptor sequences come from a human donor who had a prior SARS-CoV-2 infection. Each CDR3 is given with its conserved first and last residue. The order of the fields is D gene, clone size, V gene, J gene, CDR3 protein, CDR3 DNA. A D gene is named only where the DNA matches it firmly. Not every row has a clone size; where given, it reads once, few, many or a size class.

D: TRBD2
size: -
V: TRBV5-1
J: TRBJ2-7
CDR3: CASSTGLADYYERYF
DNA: TGCGCCAGCAGCACAGGACTAGCGGACTACTACGAGCGGTACTTC

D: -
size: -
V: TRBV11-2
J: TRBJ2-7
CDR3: CASSSAVGRSFYEQYF
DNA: TGTGCCAGCAGCTCCGCTGTGGGACGGAGCTTCTACGAGCAGTACTTC

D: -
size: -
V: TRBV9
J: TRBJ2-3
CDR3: CASSMTATASDTQYF
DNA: TGTGCCAGCAGCATGACAGCTACTGCCTCAGATACGCAGTATTTT

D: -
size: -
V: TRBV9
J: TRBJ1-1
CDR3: CASSVQANWVNTEAFF
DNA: TGTGCCAGCAGCGTACAGGCCAATTGGGTGAACACTGAAGCTTTCTTT

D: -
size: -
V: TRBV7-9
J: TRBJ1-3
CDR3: CASSLDLFYGSSGNTIYF
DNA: TGTGCCAGCAGCTTAGACCTTTTTTATGGGAGCTCTGGAAACACCATATATTTT

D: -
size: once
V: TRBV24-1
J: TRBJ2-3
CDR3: CATSDSRGFGTDTQYF
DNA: TGTGCCACCAGTGATTCCCGAGGGTTTGGGACAGATACGCAGTATTTT

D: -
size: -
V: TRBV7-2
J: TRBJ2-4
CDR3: CASSPRRVNIQYF
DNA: TGTGCCAGCAGCCCTCGCCGGGTAAACATTCAGTACTTC

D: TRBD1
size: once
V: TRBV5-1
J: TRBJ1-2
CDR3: CASSFGTAFYGYTF
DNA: TGCGCCAGCAGCTTTGGGACAGCCTTTTATGGCTACACCTTC

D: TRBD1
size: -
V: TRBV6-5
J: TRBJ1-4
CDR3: CASSPMTGGFEKLFF
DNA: TGTGCCAGCAGTCCGATGACAGGGGGCTTTGAAAAACTGTTTTTT

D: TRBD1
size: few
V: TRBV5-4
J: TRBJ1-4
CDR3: CASSSQGASNEKLFF
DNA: TGTGCCAGCAGCTCTCAGGGGGCCTCTAATGAAAAACTGTTTTTT

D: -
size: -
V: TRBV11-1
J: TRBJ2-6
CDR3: CASSLWGAGANVLTF
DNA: TGTGCCAGCAGCTTATGGGGAGCAGGGGCCAACGTCCTGACTTTC

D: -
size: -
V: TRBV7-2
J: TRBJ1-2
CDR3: CASSLAWEDLYGYTF
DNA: TGTGCCAGCAGCTTAGCCTGGGAGGACTTGTATGGCTACACCTTC

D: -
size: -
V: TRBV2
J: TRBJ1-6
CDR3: CASSEYGSPLHF
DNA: TGTGCCAGCAGTGAATATGGATCACCCCTCCACTTT

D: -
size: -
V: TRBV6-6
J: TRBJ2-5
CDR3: CASSSPGVGETQYF
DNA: TGTGCCAGCAGCTCGCCGGGGGTTGGGGAGACCCAGTACTTC

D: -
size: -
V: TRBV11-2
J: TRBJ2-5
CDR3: CASSPGPDQETQYF
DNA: TGTGCCAGCAGCCCAGGACCTGACCAAGAGACCCAGTACTTC

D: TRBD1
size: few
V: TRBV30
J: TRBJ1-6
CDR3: CASTGGTYNSPLHF
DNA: TGTGCCTCAACAGGGGGCACCTATAATTCACCCCTCCACTTT

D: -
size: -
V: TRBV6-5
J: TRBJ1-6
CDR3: CASSYRQPNSPLHF
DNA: TGTGCCAGCAGTTACAGGCAGCCAAATTCACCCCTCCACTTT

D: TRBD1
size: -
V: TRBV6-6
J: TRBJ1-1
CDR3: CASIRGTENTEAFF
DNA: TGTGCCAGCATACGAGGGACAGAGAACACTGAAGCTTTCTTT

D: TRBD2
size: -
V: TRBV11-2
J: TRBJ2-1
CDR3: CASSLPWGAGVFYEQFF
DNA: TGTGCCAGCAGCTTACCCTGGGGAGCGGGGGTTTTCTATGAGCAGTTCTTC

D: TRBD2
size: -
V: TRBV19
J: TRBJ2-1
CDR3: CASSVLLAGTQFF
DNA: TGTGCCAGTAGTGTATTACTAGCGGGCACCCAGTTCTTC

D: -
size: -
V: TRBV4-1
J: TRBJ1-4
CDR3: CASSQEIRSNEKLFF
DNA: TGCGCCAGCAGCCAAGAGATCAGGAGTAATGAAAAACTGTTTTTT

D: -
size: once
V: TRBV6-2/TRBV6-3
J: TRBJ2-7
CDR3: CASSYQYEQYF
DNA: TGTGCCAGCAGTTACCAGTACGAGCAGTACTTC

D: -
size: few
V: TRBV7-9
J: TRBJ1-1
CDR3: CASSLLSGTEAFF
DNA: TGTGCCAGCAGCTTGCTGAGTGGAACTGAAGCTTTCTTT

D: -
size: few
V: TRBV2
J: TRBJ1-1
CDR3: CASSEALLNTEAFF
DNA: TGTGCCAGCAGTGAAGCCCTCCTGAACACTGAAGCTTTCTTT

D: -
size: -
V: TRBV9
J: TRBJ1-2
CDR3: CASSPKGVNYGYTF
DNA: TGTGCCAGCAGCCCGAAAGGGGTGAACTATGGCTACACCTTC

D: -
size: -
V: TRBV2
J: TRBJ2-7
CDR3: CASSEGASYEQYF
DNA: TGTGCCAGCAGTGAGGGGGCCTCCTACGAGCAGTACTTC

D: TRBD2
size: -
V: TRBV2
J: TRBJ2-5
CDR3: CASSESGRGQETQYF
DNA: TGTGCCAGCAGTGAAAGCGGGAGGGGGCAAGAGACCCAGTACTTC

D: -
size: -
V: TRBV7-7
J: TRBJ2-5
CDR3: CASSLDPAGETQYF
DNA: TGTGCTAGCAGCTTAGATCCAGCGGGAGAGACCCAGTACTTC

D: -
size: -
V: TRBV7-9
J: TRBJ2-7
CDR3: CASSIQGTYEQYF
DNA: TGTGCCAGCAGTATACAGGGCACCTACGAGCAGTACTTC

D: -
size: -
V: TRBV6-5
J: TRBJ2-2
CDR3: CAVSTNTGELFF
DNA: TGTGCTGTATCGACGAACACCGGGGAGCTGTTTTTT

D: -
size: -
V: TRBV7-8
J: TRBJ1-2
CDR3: CASSLSVQGGYGYTF
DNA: TGTGCCAGCAGCTTAAGCGTACAGGGAGGCTATGGCTACACCTTC

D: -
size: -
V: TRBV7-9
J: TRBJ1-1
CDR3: CASSLDTLYTEAFF
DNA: TGTGCCAGCAGCTTGGACACGCTGTACACTGAAGCTTTCTTT

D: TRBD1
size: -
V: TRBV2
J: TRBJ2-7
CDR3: CASSEAVGQLYEQYF
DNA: TGTGCCAGCAGTGAAGCCGTGGGACAGCTTTACGAGCAGTACTTC